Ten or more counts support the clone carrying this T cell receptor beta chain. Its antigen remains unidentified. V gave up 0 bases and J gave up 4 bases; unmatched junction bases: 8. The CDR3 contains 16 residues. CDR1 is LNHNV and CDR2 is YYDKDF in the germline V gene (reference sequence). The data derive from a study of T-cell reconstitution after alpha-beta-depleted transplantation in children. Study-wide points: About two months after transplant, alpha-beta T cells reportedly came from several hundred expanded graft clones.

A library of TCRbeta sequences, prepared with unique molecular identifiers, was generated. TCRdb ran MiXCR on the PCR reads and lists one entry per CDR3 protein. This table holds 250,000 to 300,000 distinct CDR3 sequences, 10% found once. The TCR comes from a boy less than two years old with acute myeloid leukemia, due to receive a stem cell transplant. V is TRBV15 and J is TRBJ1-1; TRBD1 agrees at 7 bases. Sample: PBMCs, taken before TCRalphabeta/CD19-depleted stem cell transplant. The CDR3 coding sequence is TGTGCCACCAGCAGAGATTTTATGGACAGGCGCACTGAAGCTTTCTTT. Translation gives CATSRDFMDRRTEAFF.